This T cell receptor (beta chain) stems from a study of shared clonotypes between healthy human individuals. The method was immunoSEQ multiplex PCR; TCRdb's version includes in-frame clones alone and lacks a portion of them. The sample consists of over a million clones, 65% to 80% of them appearing once. The sequence was obtained from a man between 18 and 35 years old in good health. The sequencing input was memory CD4+ T cells sorted from blood. The subset is: CD45RA-negative fraction.

Here the CDR3 reads CASSLLGTQLFSPLHF. CDR3 sequence (DNA): TGTGCCAGCAGCTTACTCGGGACCCAGCTTTTTTCACCCCTCCACTTT. The rearrangement uses TRBV5-4 and TRBJ1-6; D may be TRBD1 (5 bases). The germline CDR1 and CDR2 sequences are SGHNT and YYREEE (reference sequence). This CDR3 is 16 amino acids long. The V and J ends lost 2 bases and 9 bases respectively, with 18 bases between them.